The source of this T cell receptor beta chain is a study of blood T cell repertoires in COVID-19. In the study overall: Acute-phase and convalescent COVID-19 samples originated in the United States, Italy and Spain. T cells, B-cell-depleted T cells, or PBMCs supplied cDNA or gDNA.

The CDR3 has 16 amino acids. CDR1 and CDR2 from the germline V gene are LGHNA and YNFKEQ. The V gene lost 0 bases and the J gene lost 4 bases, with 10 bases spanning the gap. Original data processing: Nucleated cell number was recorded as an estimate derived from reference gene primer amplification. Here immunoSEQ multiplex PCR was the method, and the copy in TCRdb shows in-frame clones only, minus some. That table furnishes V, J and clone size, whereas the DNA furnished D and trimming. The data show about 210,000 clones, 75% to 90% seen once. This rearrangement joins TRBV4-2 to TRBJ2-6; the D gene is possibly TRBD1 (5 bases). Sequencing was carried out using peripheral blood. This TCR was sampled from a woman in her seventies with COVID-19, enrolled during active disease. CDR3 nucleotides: TGTGCCAGCAGCCAAGATGCGACAGCAGGGGCCAACGTCCTGACTTTC. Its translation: CASSQDATAGANVLTF.